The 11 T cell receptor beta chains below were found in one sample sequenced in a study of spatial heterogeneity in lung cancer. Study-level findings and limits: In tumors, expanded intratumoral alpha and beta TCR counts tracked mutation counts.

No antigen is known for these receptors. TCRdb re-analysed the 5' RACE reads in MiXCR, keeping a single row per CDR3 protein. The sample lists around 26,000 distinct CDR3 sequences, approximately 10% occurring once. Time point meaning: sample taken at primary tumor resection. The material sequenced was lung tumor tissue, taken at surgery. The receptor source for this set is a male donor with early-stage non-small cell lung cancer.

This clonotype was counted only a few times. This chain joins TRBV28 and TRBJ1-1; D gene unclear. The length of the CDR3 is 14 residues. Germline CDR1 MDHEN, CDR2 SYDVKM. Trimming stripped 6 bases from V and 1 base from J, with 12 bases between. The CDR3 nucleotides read TGTGCCAGCAGGCCCGACATCCCGAACACTGAAGCTTTCTTT. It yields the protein CASRPDIPNTEAFF.

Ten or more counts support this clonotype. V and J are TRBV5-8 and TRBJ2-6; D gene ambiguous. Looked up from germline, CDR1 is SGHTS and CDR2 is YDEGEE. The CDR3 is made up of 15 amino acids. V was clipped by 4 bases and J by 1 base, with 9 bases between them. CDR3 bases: TGTGCCAGCAGCCCTCCCGGGTCTGGGGCCAACGTCCTGACTTTC. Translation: CASSPPGSGANVLTF.

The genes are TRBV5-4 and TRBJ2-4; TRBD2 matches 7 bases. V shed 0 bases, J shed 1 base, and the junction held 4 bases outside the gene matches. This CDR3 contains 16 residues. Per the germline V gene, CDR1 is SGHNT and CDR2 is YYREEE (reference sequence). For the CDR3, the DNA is TGTGCCAGCAGCTTGGATCTAGCGGTGGCCAAAAACATTCAGTACTTC. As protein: CASSLDLAVAKNIQYF.

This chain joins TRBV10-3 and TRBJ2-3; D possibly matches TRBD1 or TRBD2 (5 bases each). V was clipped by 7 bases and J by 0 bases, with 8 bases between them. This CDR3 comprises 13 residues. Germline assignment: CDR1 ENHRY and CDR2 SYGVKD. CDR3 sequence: CAIKGDSTDTQYF. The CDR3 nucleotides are TGTGCCATCAAAGGGGACAGCACAGATACGCAGTATTTT.

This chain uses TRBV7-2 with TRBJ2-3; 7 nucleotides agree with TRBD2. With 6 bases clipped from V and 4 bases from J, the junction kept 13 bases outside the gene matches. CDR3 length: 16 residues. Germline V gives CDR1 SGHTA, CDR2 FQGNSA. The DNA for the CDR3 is TGTGCCAGCAGTCAGAGGCCCAGCGGGAATGCAGATACGCAGTATTTT. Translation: CASSQRPSGNADTQYF.

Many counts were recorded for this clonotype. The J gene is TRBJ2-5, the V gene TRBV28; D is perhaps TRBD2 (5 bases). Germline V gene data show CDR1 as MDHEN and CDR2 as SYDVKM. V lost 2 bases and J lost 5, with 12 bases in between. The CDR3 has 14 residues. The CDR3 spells CASSLSPGLETQYF. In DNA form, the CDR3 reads TGTGCCAGCAGTTTAAGTCCGGGATTGGAGACCCAGTACTTC.

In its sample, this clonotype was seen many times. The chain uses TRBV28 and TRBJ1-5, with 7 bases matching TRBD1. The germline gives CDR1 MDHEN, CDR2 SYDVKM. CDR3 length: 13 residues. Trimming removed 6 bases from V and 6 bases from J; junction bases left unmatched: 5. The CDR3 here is CASSKQGIQPQHF. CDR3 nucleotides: TGTGCCAGCAGCAAACAGGGGATTCAGCCCCAGCATTTT.

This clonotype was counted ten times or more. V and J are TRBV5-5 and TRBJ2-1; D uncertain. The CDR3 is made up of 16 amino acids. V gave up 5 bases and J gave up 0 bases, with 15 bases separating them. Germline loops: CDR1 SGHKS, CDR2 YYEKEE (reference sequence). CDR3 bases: TGTGCCAGCAGTATGGGAAGGACGAGCTCCTACAATGAGCAGTTCTTC. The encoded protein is CASSMGRTSSYNEQFF.

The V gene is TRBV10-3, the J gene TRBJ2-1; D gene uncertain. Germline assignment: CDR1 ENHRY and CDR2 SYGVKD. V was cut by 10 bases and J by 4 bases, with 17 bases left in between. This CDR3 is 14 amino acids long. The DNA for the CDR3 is TGTGCCACTTTATTGAACCACTTATACAATGAGCAGTTCTTC. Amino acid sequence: CATLLNHLYNEQFF.

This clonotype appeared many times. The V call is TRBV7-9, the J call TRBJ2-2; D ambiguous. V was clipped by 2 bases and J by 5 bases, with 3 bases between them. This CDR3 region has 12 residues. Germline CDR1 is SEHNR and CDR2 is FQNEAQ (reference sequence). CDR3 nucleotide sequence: TGTGCCAGCAGCTTACGGACCGGGGAGCTGTTTTTT. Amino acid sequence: CASSLRTGELFF.

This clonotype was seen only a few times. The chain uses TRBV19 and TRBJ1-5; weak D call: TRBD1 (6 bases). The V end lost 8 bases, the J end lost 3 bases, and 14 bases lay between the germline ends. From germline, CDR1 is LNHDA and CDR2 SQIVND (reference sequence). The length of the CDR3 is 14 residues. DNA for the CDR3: TGTGCCAGTCAAGTCGGGACAAACAATCAGCCCCAGCATTTT. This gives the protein CASQVGTNNQPQHF.